This is a list of T cell receptor beta chains from one sample in a study of CD8+ T cells in alopecia areata. Generated by immunoSEQ multiplex PCR, the TCRdb table keeps only in-frame clones and is missing some. The data contain under 150,000 clones, roughly four fifths of them singletons. The input for sequencing was CD8+ T cells sorted from blood, taken at week 4, from a patient treated with tofacitinib. The receptors were sampled from a human donor with alopecia areata. The CDR3 runs from the conserved cysteine through the conserved F or W. The D gene is left open where the match is weak. Only part of the rows carry a size: once, few, many, or a class if the clone is expanded.

v_gene: TRBV5-6
abundance: NA
j_gene: TRBJ2-7
d_gene: TRBD1
CDR3aa: CASSWGQGGEQYF
CDR3nt: TGTGCCAGCAGCTGGGGACAGGGTGGCGAGCAGTACTTC

v_gene: TRBV29-1
abundance: once
j_gene: TRBJ1-1
d_gene: NA
CDR3aa: CSGHGLSTEAFF
CDR3nt: TGCAGCGGGCATGGATTGAGCACTGAAGCTTTCTTT

v_gene: TRBV5-1
abundance: NA
j_gene: TRBJ1-2
d_gene: NA
CDR3aa: CASSLTGRGFYGYTF
CDR3nt: TGCGCCAGCAGCTTGACGGGGAGGGGATTCTATGGCTACACCTTC

v_gene: TRBV15
abundance: NA
j_gene: TRBJ1-5
d_gene: NA
CDR3aa: CATSRDLDRQPQHF
CDR3nt: TGTGCCACCAGCAGAGATTTGGATCGTCAGCCCCAGCATTTT

v_gene: TRBV6-5
abundance: NA
j_gene: TRBJ2-5
d_gene: TRBD2
CDR3aa: CASSAVASGGKTQYF
CDR3nt: TGTGCCAGCAGTGCGGTAGCTAGCGGGGGGAAGACCCAGTACTTC

v_gene: TRBV5-1
abundance: many
j_gene: TRBJ2-7
d_gene: NA
CDR3aa: CASKDEGRLRVQYF
CDR3nt: TGCGCCAGCAAGGATGAGGGACGACTACGAGTGCAGTACTTC

v_gene: TRBV4-3
abundance: NA
j_gene: TRBJ2-3
d_gene: NA
CDR3aa: CASSELLGTTDTQYF
CDR3nt: TGCGCCAGCAGCGAATTGCTAGGGACCACAGATACGCAGTATTTT

v_gene: TRBV15
abundance: NA
j_gene: TRBJ2-5
d_gene: TRBD2
CDR3aa: CATSSPLAGGPQETQYF
CDR3nt: TGTGCCACCAGCAGCCCACTAGCGGGGGGCCCCCAAGAGACCCAGTACTTC

v_gene: TRBV7-8
abundance: NA
j_gene: TRBJ2-7
d_gene: NA
CDR3aa: CASSPGEGASYEQYF
CDR3nt: TGTGCCAGCAGCCCTGGGGAGGGGGCTTCATACGAGCAGTACTTC

v_gene: TRBV27
abundance: NA
j_gene: TRBJ1-1
d_gene: NA
CDR3aa: CASSGWDTKNTEAFF
CDR3nt: TGTGCCAGCAGTGGTTGGGACACGAAGAACACTGAAGCTTTCTTT

v_gene: TRBV27
abundance: NA
j_gene: TRBJ2-7
d_gene: TRBD1
CDR3aa: CASSKAGTEAYEQYF
CDR3nt: TGTGCCAGCAGCAAAGCCGGGACAGAGGCCTACGAGCAGTACTTC

v_gene: TRBV5-4
abundance: NA
j_gene: TRBJ2-2
d_gene: TRBD2
CDR3aa: CASSRLAGDTGELFF
CDR3nt: TGTGCCAGCAGCAGACTAGCGGGGGACACCGGGGAGCTGTTTTTT

v_gene: TRBV6-5
abundance: few
j_gene: TRBJ2-5
d_gene: TRBD1
CDR3aa: CASSHTQGVETQYF
CDR3nt: TGTGCCAGCAGTCACACTCAGGGGGTGGAGACCCAGTACTTC

v_gene: TRBV27
abundance: NA
j_gene: TRBJ1-1
d_gene: NA
CDR3aa: CASKWGGHTEAFF
CDR3nt: TGTGCCAGCAAATGGGGAGGGCACACTGAAGCTTTCTTT

v_gene: TRBV7-6
abundance: NA
j_gene: TRBJ2-7
d_gene: NA
CDR3aa: CASSVGPDYEQYF
CDR3nt: TGTGCCAGCAGCGTAGGGCCAGACTACGAGCAGTACTTC

v_gene: TRBV4-3
abundance: NA
j_gene: TRBJ2-7
d_gene: TRBD2
CDR3aa: CASSQIAGHEQYF
CDR3nt: TGCGCCAGCAGCCAGATAGCGGGGCACGAGCAGTACTTC

v_gene: TRBV9
abundance: NA
j_gene: TRBJ2-7
d_gene: NA
CDR3aa: CASRSSRGEQYF
CDR3nt: TGTGCCAGCAGATCCAGTCGAGGAGAGCAGTACTTC

v_gene: TRBV27
abundance: NA
j_gene: TRBJ2-7
d_gene: NA
CDR3aa: CASSLEAHSSYEQYF
CDR3nt: TGTGCCAGCAGTTTAGAGGCACATAGCTCCTACGAGCAGTACTTC

v_gene: TRBV6-5
abundance: NA
j_gene: TRBJ2-3
d_gene: NA
CDR3aa: CASSYLGDSTDTQYF
CDR3nt: TGTGCCAGCAGTTACTTGGGGGACAGCACAGATACGCAGTATTTT

v_gene: TRBV10-2
abundance: NA
j_gene: TRBJ1-5
d_gene: NA
CDR3aa: CASSDGVVSPQHF
CDR3nt: TGCGCCAGCAGTGATGGAGTTGTTTCGCCCCAGCATTTT

v_gene: TRBV4-3
abundance: few
j_gene: TRBJ1-2
d_gene: NA
CDR3aa: CASSQENPDIYGYTF
CDR3nt: TGCGCCAGCAGCCAAGAAAATCCCGACATATATGGCTACACCTTC

v_gene: TRBV27
abundance: once
j_gene: TRBJ2-2
d_gene: NA
CDR3aa: CASSWRNTGELFF
CDR3nt: TGTGCCAGCAGCTGGCGGAACACCGGGGAGCTGTTTTTT

v_gene: TRBV28
abundance: NA
j_gene: TRBJ2-2
d_gene: NA
CDR3aa: CASSLSETNTGELFF
CDR3nt: TGTGCCAGCAGTTTGTCAGAAACGAACACCGGGGAGCTGTTTTTT

v_gene: TRBV5-1
abundance: NA
j_gene: TRBJ2-5
d_gene: TRBD1
CDR3aa: CASSRTGSQETQYF
CDR3nt: TGCGCCAGCAGCAGGACAGGGTCCCAAGAGACCCAGTACTTC

v_gene: TRBV27
abundance: few
j_gene: TRBJ2-2
d_gene: NA
CDR3aa: CASGQGSPPGELFF
CDR3nt: TGTGCCAGCGGTCAGGGGAGTCCGCCCGGGGAGCTGTTTTTT

v_gene: TRBV7-9
abundance: NA
j_gene: TRBJ2-1
d_gene: TRBD1
CDR3aa: CASSPPTGNNEQFF
CDR3nt: TGTGCCAGCAGCCCCCCGACAGGGAACAATGAGCAGTTCTTC

v_gene: TRBV6-5
abundance: NA
j_gene: TRBJ1-1
d_gene: NA
CDR3aa: CASRQDTEAFF
CDR3nt: TGTGCCAGCAGGCAGGACACTGAAGCTTTCTTT

v_gene: TRBV29-1
abundance: NA
j_gene: TRBJ2-7
d_gene: NA
CDR3aa: CSVETGQDYEQYF
CDR3nt: TGCAGCGTTGAAACTGGCCAGGACTACGAGCAGTACTTC

v_gene: TRBV27
abundance: NA
j_gene: TRBJ1-2
d_gene: NA
CDR3aa: CASSLRVASYGYTF
CDR3nt: TGTGCCAGCAGTTTAAGGGTAGCGAGCTATGGCTACACCTTC

v_gene: TRBV27
abundance: once
j_gene: TRBJ2-7
d_gene: NA
CDR3aa: CASSSSPDSYEQYF
CDR3nt: NA

v_gene: TRBV7-6
abundance: NA
j_gene: TRBJ2-7
d_gene: NA
CDR3aa: CASSFRDTNEQYF
CDR3nt: TGTGCCAGCAGCTTCAGGGATACTAACGAGCAGTACTTC

v_gene: TRBV30
abundance: NA
j_gene: TRBJ1-1
d_gene: NA
CDR3aa: CAWSGIAPNSAQANTEAFF
CDR3nt: TGTGCCTGGAGTGGAATAGCACCGAACTCAGCGCAGGCGAACACTGAAGCTTTCTTT

v_gene: TRBV7-9
abundance: few
j_gene: TRBJ2-7
d_gene: NA
CDR3aa: CASSLGDYEQYF
CDR3nt: TGTGCCAGCAGCCTCGGGGATTACGAGCAGTACTTC

v_gene: TRBV4-3
abundance: few
j_gene: TRBJ2-7
d_gene: NA
CDR3aa: CASSQDPESGYEQYF
CDR3nt: TGCGCCAGCAGCCAAGATCCGGAGTCGGGCTACGAGCAGTACTTC

v_gene: TRBV7-9
abundance: NA
j_gene: TRBJ1-2
d_gene: NA
CDR3aa: CASSLVGRDYGYTF
CDR3nt: TGTGCCAGCAGCTTAGTTGGCAGGGACTATGGCTACACCTTC

v_gene: TRBV29-1
abundance: NA
j_gene: TRBJ1-1
d_gene: NA
CDR3aa: CSVERERKAFF
CDR3nt: TGCAGCGTTGAAAGGGAGCGGAAAGCTTTCTTT

v_gene: TRBV7-9
abundance: once
j_gene: TRBJ2-2
d_gene: NA
CDR3aa: CASGGRGELFF
CDR3nt: TGTGCCAGCGGGGGACGCGGGGAGCTGTTTTTT

v_gene: TRBV29-1
abundance: NA
j_gene: TRBJ2-5
d_gene: TRBD1
CDR3aa: CSVEKPGQQETQYF
CDR3nt: TGCAGCGTCGAAAAACCGGGACAGCAAGAGACCCAGTACTTC

v_gene: TRBV2
abundance: NA
j_gene: TRBJ2-7
d_gene: TRBD2
CDR3aa: CASTTAGLAGRYEQYF
CDR3nt: TGTGCCAGCACCACCGCCGGACTAGCGGGGAGGTACGAGCAGTACTTC

v_gene: TRBV11-2
abundance: NA
j_gene: TRBJ2-7
d_gene: NA
CDR3aa: CASSYAQGGEVSYEQYF
CDR3nt: TGTGCCAGCAGTTACGCCCAGGGCGGGGAGGTCTCCTACGAGCAGTACTTC

v_gene: TRBV2
abundance: NA
j_gene: TRBJ2-3
d_gene: TRBD1
CDR3aa: CASIAGGSTDTQYF
CDR3nt: TGTGCCAGCATCGCAGGGGGTAGCACAGATACGCAGTATTTT

v_gene: TRBV7-9
abundance: NA
j_gene: TRBJ2-3
d_gene: NA
CDR3aa: CASSPQETVTSTDTQYF
CDR3nt: TGTGCCAGCAGCCCCCAGGAGACTGTCACTAGCACAGATACGCAGTATTTT

v_gene: TRBV7-6
abundance: NA
j_gene: TRBJ2-3
d_gene: NA
CDR3aa: CASSLASPIEDTQYF
CDR3nt: TGTGCCAGCAGCTTAGCGTCCCCGATTGAAGATACGCAGTATTTT

v_gene: TRBV11-1
abundance: NA
j_gene: TRBJ2-5
d_gene: NA
CDR3aa: CASSAMGVQETQYF
CDR3nt: TGTGCCAGCAGCGCAATGGGGGTCCAAGAGACCCAGTACTTC

v_gene: TRBV4-1
abundance: NA
j_gene: TRBJ2-7
d_gene: NA
CDR3aa: CASSQGAGQRHMEQYF
CDR3nt: TGCGCCAGCAGCCAAGGTGCAGGACAGCGCCATATGGAGCAGTACTTC

v_gene: TRBV5-4
abundance: NA
j_gene: TRBJ1-1
d_gene: NA
CDR3aa: CASSPPLGENTEAFF
CDR3nt: TGTGCCAGCAGCCCTCCCCTTGGGGAGAACACTGAAGCTTTCTTT

v_gene: TRBV7-6
abundance: NA
j_gene: TRBJ2-5
d_gene: TRBD2
CDR3aa: CASSYRLAGGYGETQYF
CDR3nt: TGTGCCAGCAGCTATCGACTAGCGGGGGGATACGGGGAGACCCAGTACTTC

v_gene: TRBV7-2
abundance: once
j_gene: TRBJ2-4
d_gene: TRBD1
CDR3aa: CASSLDRGSDLAKNIQYF
CDR3nt: TGTGCCAGCAGCCTAGACAGGGGGAGCGATCTAGCCAAAAACATTCAGTACTTC

v_gene: TRBV7-9
abundance: NA
j_gene: TRBJ2-7
d_gene: NA
CDR3aa: CASSLLYGDGYEQYF
CDR3nt: TGTGCCAGCAGCCTACTCTATGGGGATGGGTACGAGCAGTACTTC

v_gene: TRBV29-1
abundance: NA
j_gene: TRBJ1-4
d_gene: TRBD1
CDR3aa: CSVPGQGGEKLFF
CDR3nt: TGCAGCGTGCCGGGACAGGGGGGCGAAAAACTGTTTTTT

v_gene: TRBV7-9
abundance: NA
j_gene: TRBJ2-7
d_gene: NA
CDR3aa: CASSLSPVYEQYF
CDR3nt: TGTGCCAGCAGCTTAAGTCCGGTATACGAGCAGTACTTC